Reported below is one T cell receptor (beta chain). Its antigen is unknown. The data belong to a study of cytomegalovirus exposure and HLA in healthy donors. Whole-study results and caveats: TCR beta chains numbering more than 150 were designated cytomegalovirus-associated. Despite most TCR sequences being rare, some public TCRs occurred in many donors.

Profiling relied on immunoSEQ multiplex PCR, and the TCRdb table lists in-frame clones only, not all of them. The sample consists of about 140,000 clones, over 80% of them appearing once. V dropped 5 bases and J dropped 5 bases, with 16 bases sitting between them. The CDR3 spans 14 residues. Per germline, CDR1 GTSNPN and CDR2 SVGIG (reference sequence). The specimen sequenced was PBMCs. This sequence joins TRBV30 and TRBJ1-5, with D perhaps matching TRBD1 (6 bases). This sequence was found in a man aged 18 to 29 in good health and CMV-seropositive. DNA of the CDR3: TGTGCCTGGGGTGGGGGCGCTGGATATCAGCCCCAGCATTTT. Its protein product is CAWGGGAGYQPQHF.